This TCR beta chain was sequenced in a study of T cell responses to AZD1222 COVID-19 vaccine. V was clipped by 6 bases and J by 4 bases, with 10 bases between them. Looked up from germline, CDR1 is WSHSY and CDR2 is SAAADI. CDR3 length equals 13 residues. Concerning this clone: Its target is unknown.

Study conclusions and caveats: A rise in Spike-specific TCR breadth and depth followed two AZD1222 doses. CD4 TCRs linked to vaccination spanned spike, dominating at 160-218 and 743-854.

Data came from immunoSEQ multiplex PCR; TCRdb stores just in-frame clones and leaves some out. Found here are over 150,000 clones, around 87% of them singletons; the top ten hold about 4.5%. The sequencing used peripheral blood, collected 28 days after the second AZD1222 dose. The receptor comes from an adult who received the AZD1222 COVID-19 vaccine. The chain uses TRBV10-2 and TRBJ1-5; no reliable D call. The CDR3 loop reads CASSLEVNQPQHF. CDR3 coding DNA: TGCGCCAGCAGCCTAGAAGTGAATCAGCCCCAGCATTTT.